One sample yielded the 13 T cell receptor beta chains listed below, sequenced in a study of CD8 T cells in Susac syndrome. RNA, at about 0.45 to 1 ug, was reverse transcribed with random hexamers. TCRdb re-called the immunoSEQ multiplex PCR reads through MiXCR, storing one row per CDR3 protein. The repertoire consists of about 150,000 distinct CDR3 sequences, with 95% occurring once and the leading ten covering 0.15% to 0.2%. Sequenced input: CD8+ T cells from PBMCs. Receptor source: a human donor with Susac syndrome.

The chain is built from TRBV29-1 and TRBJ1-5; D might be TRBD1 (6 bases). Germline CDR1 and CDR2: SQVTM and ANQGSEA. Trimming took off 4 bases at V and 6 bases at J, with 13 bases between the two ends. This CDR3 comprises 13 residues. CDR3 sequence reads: CSVARGAAQPQHF. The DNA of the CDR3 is TGCAGCGTTGCGAGGGGGGCGGCTCAGCCCCAGCATTTT.

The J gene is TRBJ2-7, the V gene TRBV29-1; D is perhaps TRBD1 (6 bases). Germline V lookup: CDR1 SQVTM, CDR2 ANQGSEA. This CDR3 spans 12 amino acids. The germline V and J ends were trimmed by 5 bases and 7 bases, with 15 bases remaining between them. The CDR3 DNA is TGCAGCGTTCGGGCAGGGGCCAGTGAGCAGTACTTC. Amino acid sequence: CSVRAGASEQYF.

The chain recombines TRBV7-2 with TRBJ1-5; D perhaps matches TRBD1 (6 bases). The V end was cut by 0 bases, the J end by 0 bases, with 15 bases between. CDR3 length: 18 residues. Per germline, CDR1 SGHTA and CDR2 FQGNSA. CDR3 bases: TGTGCCAGCAGCTTAGCGGGTTGGGCAGGGGATAGCAATCAGCCCCAGCATTTT. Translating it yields CASSLAGWAGDSNQPQHF.

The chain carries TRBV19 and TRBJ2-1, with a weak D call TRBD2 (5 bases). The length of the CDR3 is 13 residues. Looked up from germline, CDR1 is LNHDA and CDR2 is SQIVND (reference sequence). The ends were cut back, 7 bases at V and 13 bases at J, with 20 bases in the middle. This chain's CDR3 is CASIGSSTTHQFF. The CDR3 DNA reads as TGTGCCAGTATTGGGTCTTCGACTACTCATCAGTTCTTC.

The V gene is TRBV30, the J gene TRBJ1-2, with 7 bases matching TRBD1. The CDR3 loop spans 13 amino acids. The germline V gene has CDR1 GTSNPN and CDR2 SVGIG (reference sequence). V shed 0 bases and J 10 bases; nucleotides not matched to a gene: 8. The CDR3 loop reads CAWSVARGSDYTF. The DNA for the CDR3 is TGTGCCTGGAGTGTCGCCAGGGGGAGCGACTACACCTTC. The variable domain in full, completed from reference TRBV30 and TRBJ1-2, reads SQTIHQWPATLVQPVGSPLSLECTVEGTSNPNLYWYRQAAGRGLQLLFYSVGIGQISSEVPQNLSASRPQDRQFILSSKKLLLSDSGFYLCAWSVARGSDYTFGSGTRLTVV.

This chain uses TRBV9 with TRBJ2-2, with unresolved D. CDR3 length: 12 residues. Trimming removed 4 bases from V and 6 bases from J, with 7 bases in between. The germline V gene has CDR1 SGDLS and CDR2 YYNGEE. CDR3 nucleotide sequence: TGTGCCAGCAGCCCCCGACCCGGGGAGCTGTTTTTT. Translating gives CASSPRPGELFF.

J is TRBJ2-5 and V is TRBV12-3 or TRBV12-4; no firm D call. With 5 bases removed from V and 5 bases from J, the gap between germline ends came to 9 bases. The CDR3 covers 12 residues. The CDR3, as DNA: TGTGCCAGCAGTCATACCACGGAGACCCAGTACTTC. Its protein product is CASSHTTETQYF.

This CDR3 reads CASSGTGERSYEQYF. DNA of the CDR3: TGTGCCAGCAGCGGAACAGGGGAAAGGTCCTACGAGCAGTACTTC. The J gene is TRBJ2-7, the V gene TRBV9, with TRBD1 matching 7 bases. V was clipped by 3 bases and J by 1 base; unmatched bases: 7. The CDR3 consists of 15 residues. Germline CDR1 and CDR2: SGDLS and YYNGEE.

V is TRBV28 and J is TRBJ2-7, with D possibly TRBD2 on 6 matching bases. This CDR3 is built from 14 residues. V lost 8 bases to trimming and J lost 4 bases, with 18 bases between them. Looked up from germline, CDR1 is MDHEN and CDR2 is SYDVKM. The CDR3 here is CASGALPGRYEQYF. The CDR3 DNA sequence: TGTGCCAGCGGGGCCCTGCCAGGGAGGTACGAGCAGTACTTC.

The CDR3 DNA is TGTGCCAGCAGTTCCTCGGGGACCCAGTACTTC. As protein: CASSSSGTQYF. The chain joins TRBV27 to TRBJ2-5; no definite D call. Trimming cost V 4 bases and J 7 bases, with 7 bases left between them. Germline V gives CDR1 MNHEY, CDR2 SMNVEV (reference sequence). The CDR3 runs 11 residues.

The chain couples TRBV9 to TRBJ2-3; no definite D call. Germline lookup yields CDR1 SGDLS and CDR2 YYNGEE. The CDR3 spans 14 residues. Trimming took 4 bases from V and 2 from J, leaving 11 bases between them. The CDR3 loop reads CASSSNFLTDTQYF. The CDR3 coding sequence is TGTGCCAGCAGCAGCAACTTTCTCACAGATACGCAGTATTTT.

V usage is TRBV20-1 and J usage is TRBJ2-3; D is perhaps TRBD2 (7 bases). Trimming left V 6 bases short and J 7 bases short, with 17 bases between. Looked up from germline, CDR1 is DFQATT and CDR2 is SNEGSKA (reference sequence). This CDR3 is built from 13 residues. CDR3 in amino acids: CSAPWGGTNTQYF. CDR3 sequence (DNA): TGCAGTGCCCCCTGGGGGGGCACGAATACGCAGTATTTT.

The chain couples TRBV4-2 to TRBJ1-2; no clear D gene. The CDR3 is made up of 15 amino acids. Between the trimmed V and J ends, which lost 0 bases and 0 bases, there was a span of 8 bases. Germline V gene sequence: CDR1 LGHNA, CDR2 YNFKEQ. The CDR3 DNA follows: TGTGCCAGCAGCCAAGAACGCGATCCTAACTATGGCTACACCTTC. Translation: CASSQERDPNYGYTF.